What follows are 27 T cell receptor beta chains derived from one specimen sequenced in a study of blood T cell repertoires in COVID-19. Sequencing used immunoSEQ multiplex PCR; TCRdb keeps in-frame clones, though not all of them. The top ten hold around 13% of the sample, which has 70,000 or so clones, approximately 86% seen once. The sample taken for sequencing was peripheral blood. These receptors were obtained from a woman aged 55-70 years with acute or convalescent COVID-19.

The rearrangement uses TRBV7-2 and TRBJ2-6, with D possibly being TRBD2 (6 bases). CDR3 length equals 16 residues. Germline V gives CDR1 SGHTA, CDR2 FQGNSA. With 7 bases removed from V and 0 bases from J, the gap between germline ends came to 13 bases. The CDR3 loop reads CASKRQGGSGANVLTF. CDR3 DNA sequence: TGTGCCAGCAAGCGGCAGGGAGGCTCTGGGGCCAACGTCCTGACTTTC.

The chain recombines TRBV19 with TRBJ2-7, with D uncertain. This CDR3 spans 15 amino acids. The germline V and J ends were trimmed by 3 bases and 2 bases, with 14 bases remaining between them. Germline lookup yields CDR1 LNHDA and CDR2 SQIVND (reference sequence). CDR3 in DNA: TGTGCCAGTAGTATCGCCGGCAGGTCGACCTACGAGCAGTACTTC. Its translation is CASSIAGRSTYEQYF.

The chain carries TRBV11-3 and TRBJ2-1; the match to TRBD2 covers 13 bases. V shed 5 bases and J 7 bases; nucleotides not matched to a gene: 5. CDR1 SGHNT and CDR2 YENEEA come from the germline V gene. The CDR3 is made up of 15 amino acids. The CDR3 coding sequence is TGTGCCAGCAGCCCGGGACTAGCGGGGAGGAATGAGCAGTTCTTC. This translates into CASSPGLAGRNEQFF.

The chain links TRBV2 to TRBJ1-4; D uncertain. Per germline, CDR1 SNHLY and CDR2 FYNNEI. V was shortened by 3 bases and J by 10 bases, with 18 bases between the two germline ends. The length of the CDR3 is 15 residues. CDR3 sequence reads: CASSDGSRARGKLFF. CDR3 nucleotide sequence: TGTGCCAGCAGTGACGGTTCCAGAGCCCGGGGAAAACTGTTTTTT. The whole variable domain, filled in from reference TRBV2 and TRBJ1-4, reads EPEVTQTPSHQVTQMGQEVILRCVPISNHLYFYWYRQILGQKVEFLVSFYNNEISEKSEIFDDQFSVERPDGSNFTLKIRSTKLEDSAMYFCASSDGSRARGKLFFGSGTQLSVL.

J is TRBJ1-2 and V is TRBV5-1; the D is unclear. The CDR3 is 14 residues long. Trimming left V 0 bases short and J 2 bases short, with 8 bases between. Germline CDR1 SGHRS, CDR2 YFSETQ. In DNA, the CDR3 is TGCGCCAGCAGCTTGGATACAGTAAACTATGGCTACACCTTC. Protein: CASSLDTVNYGYTF.

The chain is built from TRBV5-1 and TRBJ2-7, with D possibly matching TRBD1 (5 bases). The CDR3 length is 16 residues. Germline loops: CDR1 SGHRS, CDR2 YFSETQ. Trimming stripped 0 bases from V and 5 bases from J, with 18 bases between. DNA for the CDR3: TGCGCCAGCAGCTTGGTTTTCGCCAGGGAAGTCCACGAGCAGTACTTC. Residues: CASSLVFAREVHEQYF.

This sequence joins TRBV11-2 and TRBJ2-1, with 9 bases aligning to TRBD2. This CDR3 has 14 amino acids. J was trimmed by 7 bases and V by 5 bases; bases with no gene match: 6. Germline CDR1 reads SGHAT; CDR2 reads FQNNGV. Here the CDR3 reads CASSPGLARNEQFF. The CDR3 DNA reads TGTGCCAGCAGCCCTGGACTAGCGAGGAATGAGCAGTTCTTC.

The chain couples TRBV13 to TRBJ2-1; 13 bases match TRBD2. Germline V gene sequence: CDR1 PRHDT, CDR2 FYEKMQ (reference sequence). The ends lost 5 bases at V and 9 bases at J; junction bases unmatched: 4. The CDR3 runs to 14 residues. CDR3: CASSTTSGGGEQFF. CDR3 in DNA: TGTGCCAGCAGCACCACTAGCGGGGGGGGTGAGCAGTTCTTC.

J is TRBJ2-6 and V is TRBV13, with a weak D call TRBD2 (5 bases). The germline V gene has CDR1 PRHDT and CDR2 FYEKMQ (reference sequence). The germline V and J ends were trimmed by 4 bases and 4 bases, with 11 bases remaining between them. The CDR3 runs 15 residues. The CDR3 spells CASSSLGAGANVLTF. The CDR3, as DNA: TGTGCCAGCAGCTCACTAGGTGCAGGGGCCAACGTCCTGACTTTC.

J is TRBJ2-3 and V is TRBV25-1, with 11 bases lining up with TRBD1. The germline V gene has CDR1 MGHDK and CDR2 SYGVNS. The CDR3 has 15 residues. V gave up 3 bases and J gave up 3 bases; unmatched junction bases: 2. CDR3 region: CASSEGDRGTDTQYF. CDR3 in DNA: TGTGCCAGCAGTGAGGGGGACAGGGGGACAGATACGCAGTATTTT.

The gene calls are TRBV5-1 and TRBJ1-2; D might be TRBD1 (6 bases). There are 14 residues in the CDR3. Germline V gene sequence: CDR1 SGHRS, CDR2 YFSETQ. The ends were cut back, 2 bases at V and 4 bases at J, with 12 bases in the middle. CDR3 amino acids: CASSLGGVRYGYTF. The CDR3 nucleotides are TGCGCCAGCAGCTTAGGGGGAGTCCGCTATGGCTACACCTTC.

V usage is TRBV4-1 and J usage is TRBJ2-5; 11 bases map to TRBD2. CDR1 is MGHRA, CDR2 YSYEKL, per germline. With V trimmed by 4 bases and J by 5 bases, 9 bases remained unmatched. The CDR3 totals 16 residues. The CDR3 spells CASSPPVAGGTETQYF. In DNA, the CDR3 is TGCGCCAGCAGCCCCCCCGTAGCGGGGGGGACTGAGACCCAGTACTTC.

The genes are TRBV2 and TRBJ1-3, with D possibly being TRBD1 (6 bases). V was cut by 6 bases and J by 4 bases, with 10 bases left in between. Germline CDR1 SNHLY, CDR2 FYNNEI. This CDR3 region has 13 residues. CDR3 protein: CASRGDTGNTIYF. Written as DNA, the CDR3 is TGTGCCAGCAGGGGGGACACAGGAAACACCATATATTTT.

The V and J genes are TRBV12-2 and TRBJ1-2; TRBD1, the D gene given by the table, was not confirmed from the DNA. TRBV12-2 is deemed a pseudogene. CDR3 length equals 18 residues. CDR3 region: CASRPNPPQDREEYGYTF. The CDR3 DNA follows: TGTGCAAGTCGCCCCAACCCGCCCCAGGACAGGGAAGAGTATGGCTACACCTTC.

This chain connects TRBV7-9 to TRBJ2-7, with a weak D call TRBD2 (6 bases). V was cut by 5 bases and J by 1 base, with 18 bases left in between. Looked up from germline, CDR1 is SEHNR and CDR2 is FQNEAQ (reference sequence). The CDR3 has 16 amino acids. The CDR3: CASSNIIRDLSYEQYF. The CDR3 bases are TGTGCCAGCAGCAACATTATTAGGGACTTATCCTACGAGCAGTACTTC. Using reference TRBV7-9 and TRBJ2-7 for the parts outside the CDR3, the full variable domain is DTGVSQNPRHKITKRGQNVTFRCDPISEHNRLYWYRQTLGQGPEFLTYFQNEAQLEKSRLLSDRFSAERPKGSFSTLEIQRTEQGDSAMYLCASSNIIRDLSYEQYFGPGTRLTVT.

This clone was seen only a few times. This sequence joins TRBV18 and TRBJ2-2; 7 positions match TRBD2. After removal of 0 bases from V and 5 bases from J, the junction contained 3 bases not matched to a gene. Germline V gene sequence: CDR1 KGHSH, CDR2 LQKENI. The CDR3 is 15 amino acids. CDR3 sequence reads: CASSPPGGVTGELFF. The DNA for the CDR3 is TGTGCCAGCTCACCACCGGGAGGGGTGACCGGGGAGCTGTTTTTT.

The chain is built from TRBV7-9 and TRBJ2-6, with D perhaps matching TRBD1 (6 bases). V shed 1 base and J shed 3 bases, with 10 bases lying between them. This CDR3 has 16 residues. The V gene's germline CDR1 is SEHNR and CDR2 FQNEAQ (reference sequence). Written as DNA, the CDR3 is TGTGCCAGCAGCTTAGTTGGGGGCAGTGGGGCCAACGTCCTGACTTTC. Protein: CASSLVGGSGANVLTF.

V is TRBV15 and J is TRBJ1-2; TRBD1 matches at 8 bases. The germline V gene encodes CDR1 LNHNV and CDR2 YYDKDF (reference sequence). The CDR3 has 14 residues. With V trimmed by 5 bases and J by 8 bases, 10 bases remained unmatched. CDR3 amino acids: CATSPVGQGRGYTF. The CDR3 nucleotides read TGTGCCACCAGCCCTGTTGGACAGGGAAGGGGCTACACCTTC.

The rearrangement joins TRBV6-6 to TRBJ1-2; 10 nucleotides align to TRBD1. This CDR3 region has 13 residues. Germline CDR1 and CDR2: MNHNY and SVGAGI (reference sequence). The ends lost 5 bases at V and 6 bases at J; junction bases unmatched: 3. This CDR3 is CASSRTGGDGYTF. The CDR3 DNA is TGTGCCAGCAGTAGGACAGGGGGGGATGGCTACACCTTC.

The chain links TRBV5-6 to TRBJ1-1; D is possibly TRBD1 (6 bases). Germline V gives CDR1 SGHDT, CDR2 YYEEEE. V lost 2 bases and J 6 bases, leaving 11 bases between the germline ends. This CDR3 has 13 amino acids. CDR3 in amino acids: CASSLPRGPEAFF. CDR3 coding DNA: TGTGCCAGCAGCTTACCCAGGGGTCCTGAAGCTTTCTTT.

The rearrangement links TRBV3-1 (or the pseudogene TRBV3-2) to TRBJ1-1; maybe TRBD1 (5 bases). Germline V gives CDR1 LGHDT, CDR2 YNNKEL (reference sequence). This CDR3 is 14 amino acids long. Trimming took off 4 bases at V and 1 base at J, with 10 bases between the two ends. The CDR3 DNA reads TGTGCCAGCAGCCCCCCTCAGGGGAACACTGAAGCTTTCTTT. Its protein product is CASSPPQGNTEAFF.

The V gene is TRBV5-1, the J gene TRBJ2-5, with TRBD2 matching 15 bases. The CDR3 runs to 17 residues. Germline-derived CDR1 and CDR2 are SGHRS and YFSETQ. The junction had 9 bases not matched to a gene; V was cut back by 5 bases and J by 4 bases. The CDR3 DNA reads TGCGCCAGCAGGTCTTGGACTAGCGGGGGGGCCGGAGAGACCCAGTACTTC. This codes for CASRSWTSGGAGETQYF.

CDR3 sequence (DNA): TGCGCCAGCAGGACAGATTATAATTCACCCCTCCACTTT. Translated, it gives CASRTDYNSPLHF. The V and J genes are TRBV10-2 and TRBJ1-6, with D perhaps TRBD1 (5 bases). The CDR3 loop spans 13 amino acids. Per germline, CDR1 WSHSY and CDR2 SAAADI. The V end lost 6 bases, the J end lost 4 bases, and 7 bases lay between the germline ends.

The gene calls are TRBV3-1 (or the pseudogene TRBV3-2) and TRBJ1-1; 7 bases are shared with TRBD1. Trimming cost V 4 bases and J 6 bases; bases outside gene matches: 20. This CDR3 is built from 18 residues. CDR1 LGHDT and CDR2 YNNKEL come from the germline V gene (reference sequence). The CDR3 DNA is TGTGCCAGCAGCCCAGGAAGGGGGCGACCTACTCTTCTATCTGAAGCTTTCTTT. Protein: CASSPGRGRPTLLSEAFF.

The count of this clone is one. The chain joins TRBV19 to TRBJ2-3, with D maybe TRBD1 (5 bases). With 2 bases removed from V and 4 bases from J, the gap between germline ends came to 7 bases. The germline CDR1 and CDR2 sequences are LNHDA and SQIVND (reference sequence). The CDR3 extends over 13 amino acids. The CDR3 DNA reads TGTGCCAGTAGTATAATACAGGCAGATACGCAGTATTTT. It encodes CASSIIQADTQYF. Supplemented by reference TRBV19 and TRBJ2-3, the full variable domain reads DGGITQSPKYLFRKEGQNVTLSCEQNLNHDAMYWYRQDPGQGLRLIYYSQIVNDFQKGDIAEGYSVSREKKESFPLTVTSAQKNPTAFYLCASSIIQADTQYFGPGTRLTVL.

This rearrangement joins TRBV9 to TRBJ2-5; TRBD2 agrees at 7 bases. This CDR3 is 15 amino acids long. With 4 bases clipped from V and 2 bases from J, the junction kept 8 bases outside the gene matches. Germline V CDR1 and CDR2: SGDLS, YYNGEE. As DNA, the CDR3 is TGTGCCAGCAGCCCGCGGGACTATCGACAAGAGACCCAGTACTTC. It yields the protein CASSPRDYRQETQYF.

The rearrangement joins TRBV27 to TRBJ2-5; weak D call: TRBD2 (5 bases). This CDR3 has 13 amino acids. CDR1 and CDR2 from the germline V gene are MNHEY and SMNVEV (reference sequence). With 3 bases removed from V and 7 bases from J, the gap between germline ends came to 12 bases. CDR3 protein: CASSFSSGGTQYF. CDR3 in DNA: TGTGCCAGCAGTTTTTCCAGCGGCGGGACCCAGTACTTC.